This note documents a single T cell receptor beta chain sequence. The entry originates in a study of CD4 T cells in relation to SARS-CoV-2 and coronaviruses. Uncultured naive and memory CD4+ T cells supplied DNA for deep TCR-beta sequencing. Only in-frame clones appear in the TCRdb table, and some are missing; sequencing was by immunoSEQ multiplex PCR. The table shows roughly 60,000 clones, with 94% occurring only once. Before the COVID-19 pandemic, during about 2010-2018, CD4+ T cells were taken from unexposed donors. The material sequenced was naive CD4+ T cells from PBMCs. The subset was: naive CD4+ T cells isolated by negative enrichment. The receptor was isolated from a human donor in good health.

The chain's CDR3 is CASSSGTGGEKLFF. CDR3 nucleotides: TGTGCCAGCAGTTCCGGGACAGGGGGTGAAAAACTGTTTTTT. The chain uses TRBV2 and TRBJ1-4, with 11 bases identical to TRBD1. The germline V gene has CDR1 SNHLY and CDR2 FYNNEI. V lost 5 bases and J lost 7; bases outside the gene matches: 3. This CDR3 comprises 14 residues.